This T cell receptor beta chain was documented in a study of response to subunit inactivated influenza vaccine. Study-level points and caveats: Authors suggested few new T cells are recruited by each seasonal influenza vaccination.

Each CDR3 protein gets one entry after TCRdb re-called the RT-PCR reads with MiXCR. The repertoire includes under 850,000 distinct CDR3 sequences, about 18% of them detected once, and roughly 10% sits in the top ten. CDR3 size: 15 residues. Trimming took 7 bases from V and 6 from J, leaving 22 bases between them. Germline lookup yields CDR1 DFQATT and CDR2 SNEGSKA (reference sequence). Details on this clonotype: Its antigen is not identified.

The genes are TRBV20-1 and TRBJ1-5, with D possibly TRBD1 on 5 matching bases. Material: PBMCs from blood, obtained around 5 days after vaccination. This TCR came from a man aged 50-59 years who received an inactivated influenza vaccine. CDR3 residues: CSGTRGLTGPQPQHF. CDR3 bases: TGCAGTGGGACACGGGGCCTCACAGGACCTCAGCCCCAGCATTTT.